This TCR beta chain is from a study of technical replicates of blood from several donors. Sequencing was performed with immunoSEQ multiplex PCR; in TCRdb, only in-frame clones are kept and a portion is missing. The table lists tens of thousands of clones, more than 90% of them singletons. V was clipped by 3 bases and J by 4 bases; unmatched bases: 9. Germline CDR1 SQVTM, CDR2 ANQGSEA. CDR3 size: 15 residues. The chain is built from TRBV29-1 and TRBJ2-5; 9 bases map to TRBD1. Sequencing was performed on T cells isolated from PBMCs. This TCR derives from a human donor in good health. For the CDR3, the DNA is TGCAGCGTTGAGGGTGGGACAGGGCTAGGAGAGACCCAGTACTTC. It is translated as CSVEGGTGLGETQYF.